These T cell receptor beta chains were read from a single sample in a study of T cell responses to AZD1222 COVID-19 vaccine. Only in-frame clones appear in the TCRdb table, and some are missing; sequencing was by immunoSEQ multiplex PCR. The table shows just over 80,000 clones, with about nine tenths occurring only once. Source: peripheral blood, taken on day 0 of AZD1222 vaccination. The receptors shown here come from an adult in good health. The CDR3 runs from the conserved cysteine through the conserved F or W. A D gene is named only where the DNA matches it firmly. Size values are once, few and many counts, or a class for expanded clones, and some rows have none.

>TRBV19|.|.|TRBJ1-1
TGTGCCAGTAGTGGGGGGCTCAAAGACACTGAAGCTTTCTTT
CASSGGLKDTEAFF
>TRBV7-2|.|.|TRBJ2-6
TGTGCCAGCAGCTTAGTGTCAATCCACTCTGGGGCCAACGTCCTGACTTTC
CASSLVSIHSGANVLTF
>TRBV27|TRBD1|.|TRBJ1-2
TGTGCCAGCAGTCCACTAAGACAGGGGCACTATGGCTACACCTTC
CASSPLRQGHYGYTF
>TRBV24-1|TRBD1|.|TRBJ1-2
TGTGCCACCAGTGGGGACAGAAATAACTATGGCTACACCTTC
CATSGDRNNYGYTF
>TRBV5-1|.|.|TRBJ1-1
TGCGCCAGCAGCTTGGTTATCGGCGCGAACACTGAAGCTTTCTTT
CASSLVIGANTEAFF
>TRBV27|.|.|TRBJ1-2
TGTGCCAGCAGTTTAATTCCGGGGGGCAGGGTGAATGGCTACACCTTC
CASSLIPGGRVNGYTF
>TRBV5-1|.|.|TRBJ1-1
TGCGCCAGCAGCAGAGATGGGGGAGGCACTGAAGCTTTCTTT
CASSRDGGGTEAFF
>TRBV28|TRBD1|.|TRBJ1-5
TGTGCCAGCAGTTGGGTAACAGGGGGCGGCAATCAGCCCCAGCATTTT
CASSWVTGGGNQPQHF
>TRBV9|TRBD1|.|TRBJ2-6
TGTGCCAGCAGCTCCCAGACAGGGACTGGGGCCAACGTCCTGACTTTC
CASSSQTGTGANVLTF
>TRBV19|TRBD1|.|TRBJ1-1
TGTGCCAGTAGTATAAGGACAGGCCTCACTGAAGCTTTCTTT
CASSIRTGLTEAFF
>TRBV19|.|once|TRBJ1-6
TGTGCCAGTAGTAACCCGAGCAATTCACCCCTCCACTTT
CASSNPSNSPLHF
>TRBV19|.|.|TRBJ1-1
TGTGCCAGTAGAAGGACAGAAAACACTGAAGCTTTCTTT
CASRRTENTEAFF
>TRBV6-1|.|few|TRBJ1-5
TGTGCCAGCAGTGATAATAGCAATCAGCCCCAGCATTTT
CASSDNSNQPQHF
>TRBV5-1|TRBD2|.|TRBJ2-7
TGCGCCAGCAGCTCGGGACTAGCGGGTTCCTACGAGCAGTACTTC
CASSSGLAGSYEQYF
>TRBV13|.|.|TRBJ1-3
TGTGCCAGCAGCTTAACGGGGCCCAATATCGGAAACACCATATATTTT
CASSLTGPNIGNTIYF
>TRBV6-1|.|.|TRBJ1-2
TGTGCCAGCAGTGAAGTTGGATTCTATGGCTACACCTTC
CASSEVGFYGYTF
>TRBV3-1/TRBV3-2|.|once|TRBJ1-3
TGTGCCAGCAAGTTGAGTACAACTGGAAACACCATATATTTT
CASKLSTTGNTIYF
>TRBV9|.|few|TRBJ2-3
TGTGCCAGCAGCGTAGGAGGCTCGGATACGCAGTATTTT
CASSVGGSDTQYF
>TRBV5-1|TRBD1|few|TRBJ2-5
TGCGCCAGCAGCCAACAGGGGAACCAAGAGACCCAGTACTTC
CASSQQGNQETQYF
>TRBV7-9|TRBD1|.|TRBJ1-5
TGTGCCAGCAGCCCAGGGGGGATTGGCAATCAGCCCCAGCATTTT
CASSPGGIGNQPQHF
>TRBV29-1|TRBD1|once|TRBJ1-2
TGCAGCGGGGAGGACAGGGTGCGTGGCTACACCTTC
CSGEDRVRGYTF
>TRBV6-4|.|.|TRBJ2-2
TGTGCCAGCAGTCCAGCAGAAGAGACCGGGGAGCTGTTTTTT
CASSPAEETGELFF
>TRBV2|.|.|TRBJ1-2
TGTGCCAGCAGTGTTGGCTACACCTTC
CASSVGYTF
>TRBV11-2|.|.|TRBJ1-1
TGTGCCAGCAGCTTAGGATGGGTTGGGCCCCTTTTT
CASSLGWVGPLF
>TRBV7-6|.|.|TRBJ2-3
TGTGCCAGCAGCCAAGGGCTCGGGGGATTTACAGATACGCAGTATTTT
CASSQGLGGFTDTQYF
>TRBV6-5|TRBD1|.|TRBJ1-1
TGTGCCAGCAGTTTCGCCTACAGGGGGACGAACACTGAAGCTTTCTTT
CASSFAYRGTNTEAFF
>TRBV29-1|TRBD2|.|TRBJ2-1
TGCAGCGTCCATACAGCGGGGGGGACCTCCTACAATGAGCAGTTCTTC
CSVHTAGGTSYNEQFF
>TRBV29-1|.|.|TRBJ1-1
TGCAGCGTTGAGGGTAGCTCAATGAACACTGAAGCTTTCTTT
CSVEGSSMNTEAFF
>TRBV4-1|.|.|TRBJ1-4
TGCGCCAGCAGCCCCGAGGTGGGCGGGAATGAAAAACTGTTTTTT
CASSPEVGGNEKLFF
>TRBV6-1|.|.|TRBJ1-1
TGTGCCAGCAGTGAATTTGGCAGGTTGAACACTGAAGCTTTCTTT
CASSEFGRLNTEAFF
>TRBV7-9|.|.|TRBJ1-1
TGTGCCAGCAGCTTATCCCCAGCGAACAGAGAGGAAAACACTGAAGCTTTCTTT
CASSLSPANREENTEAFF
>TRBV5-1|.|.|TRBJ2-3
TGCGCCAGCAGCTTGGGCGGGGACGTGGATACGCAGTATTTT
CASSLGGDVDTQYF
>TRBV19|.|.|TRBJ2-3
TGTGCCAGTAGTATGCGGGGTACAGATACGCAGTATTTT
CASSMRGTDTQYF
>TRBV4-1|.|.|TRBJ1-1
TGCGCCAGCAGCCAACTAAAGGGGGGTCGCGGGGGCACTGAAGCTTTCTTT
CASSQLKGGRGGTEAFF
>TRBV21-1|.|.|TRBJ2-7
TGTGCCAGCAGCGCCACTAGCGGTGCCTGCTACGAGCAGTACTTC
CASSATSGACYEQYF
>TRBV5-1|.|.|TRBJ1-2
TGCGCCAGCAGCTTGGACCGGTATGGCTACACCTTC
CASSLDRYGYTF
>TRBV6-5|.|.|TRBJ1-6
TGTGCCAGCAGCCTGGGACCCTATAATTCACCCCTCCACTTT
CASSLGPYNSPLHF
>TRBV2|.|.|TRBJ2-7
TGTGCCAGCAGTAGTGGGTACTTC
CASSSGYF
>TRBV6-5|.|once|TRBJ1-1
TGTGCCAGCAGTTACCTTGGCACTGAAGCTTTCTTT
CASSYLGTEAFF
>TRBV6-5|TRBD1|.|TRBJ1-1
TGTGCCAGCAGTTACTCGCAGGGGGCATCTGAAGCTTTCTTT
CASSYSQGASEAFF
>TRBV7-3|.|.|TRBJ2-1
TGTGCCAGCAGCTCCCCGGGGCCAGGGTCTCCCTACAATGAGCAGTTCTTC
CASSSPGPGSPYNEQFF
>TRBV4-1|TRBD2|.|TRBJ2-5
TGCGCCAGCAGCCAACTTCCTGGGAGACTAGCGGTCCAAGAGACCCAGTACTTC
CASSQLPGRLAVQETQYF
>TRBV7-9|TRBD1|.|TRBJ1-1
TGTGCCAGCAGCCGAAAAATAGGGACAGGGATGAACACTGAAGCTTTCTTT
CASSRKIGTGMNTEAFF
>TRBV18|.|.|TRBJ2-2
TGTGCCTCAGACGGACAGACGAACACCGGGGAGCTGTTTTTT
CASDGQTNTGELFF
>TRBV7-2|.|few|TRBJ1-1
TGTGCCAGCACCCGCACTAGCGTGAACACTGAAGCTTTCTTT
CASTRTSVNTEAFF
>TRBV6-5|TRBD1|.|TRBJ1-1
TGTGCCAGCAGTTCGGACAGGGGGCGAGCTTTCTTT
CASSSDRGRAFF
>TRBV7-3|.|.|TRBJ1-3
TGTGCCAGCAGCTCAACAGGGTCTGGAAACACCATATATTTT
CASSSTGSGNTIYF
>TRBV18|.|.|TRBJ2-7
TGTGCCAGCTCACCGAGAACAGGGCGATACGAGCAGTACTTC
CASSPRTGRYEQYF
>TRBV24-1|TRBD2|.|TRBJ2-1
TGTGCCACCAGTGAACGGAGGCCTGGGACTAGCGGGGGCCGGCAGTTCTTC
CATSERRPGTSGGRQFF
>TRBV27|.|.|TRBJ2-6
TGTGCCAGCAGTCCAAGGGGGGCTGGGGCCAACGTCCTGACTTTC
CASSPRGAGANVLTF
>TRBV11-3|TRBD2|.|TRBJ2-1
TGTGCCAGCAGCTCCTCGGGTAGGGGCGGGGGGTATGGTGAGCAGTTCTTC
CASSSSGRGGGYGEQFF